This record looks at one TCR beta chain sequence and its context. Its target is unknown. Every isolated RNA sample was fully reverse transcribed, so sequencing captured expressed TCRB transcripts. Profiling relied on immunoSEQ multiplex PCR, and the TCRdb table lists in-frame clones only, not all of them. This table holds about 620,000 clones, 15% to 19% found once. This sample is drawn from a study of beta chain features in type 1 diabetes. Study details: What patients shared with healthy donors was a similar profile of age, gender and cell yields. Study-wide points: A pattern of fewer insertions and more deletions at VDJ junctions was seen in type 1 diabetes patients.

The V gene lost 2 bases and the J gene lost 2 bases, with 15 bases spanning the gap. Per the germline V gene, CDR1 is KGHSH and CDR2 is LQKENI. The CDR3 totals 17 residues. One heparinised draw of blood, averaging about 110 mL, came from each donor. Stem cell-like memory, regulatory, central memory and naive CD4+ cells were sorted via CD45RO/CCR7/CD25/CD127/CD95/CD27. Sequencing used naive CD4+ T cells from blood. The origin of this receptor is a man younger than 35 in good health. The chain employs TRBV18 and TRBJ1-4; D is unresolved. CDR3 sequence (DNA): TGTGCCAGCTCACCATCATCGTGGGGAGTGACTAATGAAAAACTGTTTTTT. Protein sequence: CASSPSSWGVTNEKLFF.